Reported below is one T cell receptor (beta chain). This record belongs to a study of technical replicates of blood from a handful of donors. V shed 6 bases and J shed 7 bases, with 9 bases lying between them. Germline V CDR1 and CDR2: SEHNR, FQNEAQ (reference sequence). The CDR3 is made up of 11 amino acids. This table comes from immunoSEQ multiplex PCR, and its TCRdb copy is limited to in-frame clones, with some not included. This sample has 65,000 to 95,000 clones; about 86% occur once, and the top ten carry roughly 4.9%. This TCR derives from a human donor in good health. Some clones in this sample may be carry-over from other donors' samples. This chain connects TRBV7-9 to TRBJ1-1, with D perhaps TRBD1 (6 bases). Sequencing used PBMCs. CDR3 bases: TGTGCCAGCAGACGGACAGTTGAAGCTTTCTTT. Translated, it gives CASRRTVEAFF.